This section outlines one T cell receptor (beta chain) sequence together with its context. Antigen: not known. This specimen comes from a study of T cell responses to AZD1222 COVID-19 vaccine. Study-wide results and caveats: Repertoires were obtained only post-peak T cell response. Only a handful of individuals given AZD1222 were seropositive at baseline. Nearly half of spike-specific TCRs reportedly target variant regions that are unmutated in the B.1.351 and B.1.1.7 variants.

This table comes from immunoSEQ multiplex PCR, and its TCRdb copy is limited to in-frame clones, with some not included. The sample has about 59,000 clones; about 83% are singletons. The CDR3 length is 15 residues. V lost 7 bases and J lost 8, with 20 bases in between. Germline V gene data show CDR1 as MDHEN and CDR2 as SYDVKM. The TCR was taken from an adult in good health. Sequencing used peripheral blood, obtained on day 0 of AZD1222 vaccination. The chain is built from TRBV28 and TRBJ1-4; TRBD1 is a possible D gene (5 bases). The CDR3 protein is CASNFLTEPREKLFF. The CDR3 coding sequence is TGTGCCAGCAACTTCCTGACAGAACCAAGAGAAAAACTGTTTTTT.